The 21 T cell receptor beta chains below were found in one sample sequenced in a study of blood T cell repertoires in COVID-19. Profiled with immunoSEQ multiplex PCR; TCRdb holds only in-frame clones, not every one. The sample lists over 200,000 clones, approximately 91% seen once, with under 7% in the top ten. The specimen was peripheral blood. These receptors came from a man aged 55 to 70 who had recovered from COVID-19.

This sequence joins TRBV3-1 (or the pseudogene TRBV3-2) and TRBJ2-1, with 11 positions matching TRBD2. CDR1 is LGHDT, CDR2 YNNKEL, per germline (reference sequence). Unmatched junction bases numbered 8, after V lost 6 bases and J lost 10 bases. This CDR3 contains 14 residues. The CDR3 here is CASRPLAGAREQFF. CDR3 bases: TGTGCCAGCAGGCCACTAGCGGGAGCAAGGGAGCAGTTCTTC.

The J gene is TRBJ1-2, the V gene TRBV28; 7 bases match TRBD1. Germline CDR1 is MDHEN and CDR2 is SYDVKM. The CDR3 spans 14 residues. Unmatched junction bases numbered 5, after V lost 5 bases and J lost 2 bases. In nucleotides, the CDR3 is TGTGCCAGCAGTCTCCGACAGGGAAACTATGGCTACACCTTC. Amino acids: CASSLRQGNYGYTF.

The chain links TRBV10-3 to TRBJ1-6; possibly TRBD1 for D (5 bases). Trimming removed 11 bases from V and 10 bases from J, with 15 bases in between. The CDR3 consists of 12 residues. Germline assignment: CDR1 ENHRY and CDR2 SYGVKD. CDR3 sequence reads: CAGGTVGSPLHF. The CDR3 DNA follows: TGTGCCGGAGGGACGGTCGGATCACCCCTCCACTTT.

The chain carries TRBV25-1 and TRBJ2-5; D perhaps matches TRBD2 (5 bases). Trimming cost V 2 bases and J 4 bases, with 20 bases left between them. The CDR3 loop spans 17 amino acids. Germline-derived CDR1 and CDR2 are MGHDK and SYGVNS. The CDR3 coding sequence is TGTGCCAGCAGTGAACCCCCTTCGGGATCAACCCCAGAGACCCAGTACTTC. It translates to CASSEPPSGSTPETQYF.

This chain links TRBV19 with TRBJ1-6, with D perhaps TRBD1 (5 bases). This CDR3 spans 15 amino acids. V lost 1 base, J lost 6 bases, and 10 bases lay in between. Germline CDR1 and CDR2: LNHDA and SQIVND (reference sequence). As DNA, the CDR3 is TGTGCCAGTAGTATAGGAAGACAGACTAATTCACCCCTCCACTTT. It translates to CASSIGRQTNSPLHF.

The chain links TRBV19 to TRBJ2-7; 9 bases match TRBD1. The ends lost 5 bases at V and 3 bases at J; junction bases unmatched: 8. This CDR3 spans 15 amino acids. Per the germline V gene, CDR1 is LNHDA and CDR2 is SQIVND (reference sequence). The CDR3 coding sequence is TGTGCCAGTAGTTCTACCGGGACAGGGTTCTACGAGCAGTACTTC. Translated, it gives CASSSTGTGFYEQYF.

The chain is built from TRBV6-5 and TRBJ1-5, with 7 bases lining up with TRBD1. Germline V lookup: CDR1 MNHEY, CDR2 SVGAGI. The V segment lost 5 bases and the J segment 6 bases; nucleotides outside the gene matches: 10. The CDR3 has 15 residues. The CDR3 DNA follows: TGTGCCAGCAGTAACCGCGACAGGGCGACTCAGCCCCAGCATTTT. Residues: CASSNRDRATQPQHF.

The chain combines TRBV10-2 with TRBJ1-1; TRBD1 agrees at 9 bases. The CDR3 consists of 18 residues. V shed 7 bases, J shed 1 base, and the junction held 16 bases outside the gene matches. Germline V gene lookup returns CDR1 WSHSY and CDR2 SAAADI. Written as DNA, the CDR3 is TGCGCCAGCAACACCCGTAGACAGGGGGGTTACTCGAACACTGAAGCTTTCTTT. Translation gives CASNTRRQGGYSNTEAFF.

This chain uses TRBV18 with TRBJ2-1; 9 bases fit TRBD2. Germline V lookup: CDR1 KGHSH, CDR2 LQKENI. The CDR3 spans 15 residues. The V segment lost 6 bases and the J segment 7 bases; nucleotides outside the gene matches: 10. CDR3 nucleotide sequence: TGTGCCAGCTCTCTTTTTAGCGGGAGAGGTAATGAGCAGTTCTTC. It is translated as CASSLFSGRGNEQFF. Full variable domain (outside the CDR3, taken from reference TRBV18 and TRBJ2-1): NAGVMQNPRHLVRRRGQEARLRCSPMKGHSHVYWYRQLPEEGLKFMVYLQKENIIDESGMPKERFSAEFPKEGPSILRIQQVVRGDSAAYFCASSLFSGRGNEQFFGPGTRLTVL.

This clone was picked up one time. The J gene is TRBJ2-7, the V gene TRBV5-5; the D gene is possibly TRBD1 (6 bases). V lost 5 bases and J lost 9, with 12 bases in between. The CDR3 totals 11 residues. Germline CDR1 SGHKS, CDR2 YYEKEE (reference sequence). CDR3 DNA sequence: TGTGCCAGCAGTCGGGACATGCGGCAGTACTTC. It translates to CASSRDMRQYF.

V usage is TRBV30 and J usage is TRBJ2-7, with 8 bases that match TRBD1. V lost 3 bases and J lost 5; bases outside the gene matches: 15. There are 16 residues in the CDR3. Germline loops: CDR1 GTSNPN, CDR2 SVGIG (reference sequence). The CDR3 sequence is CAWSSPGTGLMNEQYF. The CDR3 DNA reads TGTGCCTGGAGCAGCCCGGGGACAGGTTTGATGAACGAGCAGTACTTC.

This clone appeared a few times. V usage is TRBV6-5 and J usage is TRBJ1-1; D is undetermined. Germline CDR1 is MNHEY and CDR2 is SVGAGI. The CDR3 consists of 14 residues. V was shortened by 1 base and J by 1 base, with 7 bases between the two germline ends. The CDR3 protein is CASSYWQENTEAFF. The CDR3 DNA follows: TGTGCCAGCAGTTACTGGCAGGAGAACACTGAAGCTTTCTTT.

The CDR3 loop reads CASSPGAGVLAGNYGYTF. In nucleotides, the CDR3 is TGCGCCAGCAGCCCAGGCGCCGGGGTCCTAGCCGGAAACTATGGCTACACCTTC. V is TRBV5-1 and J is TRBJ1-2; no reliable D call. Trimming pared 4 bases from V and 2 bases from J, leaving 24 bases between. From germline, CDR1 is SGHRS and CDR2 YFSETQ. The CDR3 is made up of 18 amino acids.

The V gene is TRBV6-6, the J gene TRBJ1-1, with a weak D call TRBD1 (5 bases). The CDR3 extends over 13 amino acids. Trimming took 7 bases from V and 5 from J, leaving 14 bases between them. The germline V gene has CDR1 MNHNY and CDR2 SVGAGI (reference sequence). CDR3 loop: CASIIARGTEAFF. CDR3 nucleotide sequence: TGTGCCAGCATCATTGCGCGGGGGACTGAAGCTTTCTTT.

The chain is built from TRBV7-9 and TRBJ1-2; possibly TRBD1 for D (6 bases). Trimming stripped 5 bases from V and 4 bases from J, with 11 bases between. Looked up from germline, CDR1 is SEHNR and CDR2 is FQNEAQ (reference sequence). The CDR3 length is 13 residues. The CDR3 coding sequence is TGTGCCAGCAGCCACAGGGTGAGCTATGGCTACACCTTC. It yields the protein CASSHRVSYGYTF.

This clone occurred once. CDR3 in amino acids: CASRTLALPSGSRADTQYF. The DNA of the CDR3 is TGTGCCAGCAGAACCCTGGCCCTTCCTAGCGGGAGCCGCGCAGATACGCAGTATTTT. The genes are TRBV27 and TRBJ2-3, with 10 bases lining up with TRBD2. Germline CDR1 reads MNHEY; CDR2 reads SMNVEV (reference sequence). The V and J ends lost 6 bases and 4 bases, in that order; junction bases with no gene match: 19. The CDR3 length is 19 residues.

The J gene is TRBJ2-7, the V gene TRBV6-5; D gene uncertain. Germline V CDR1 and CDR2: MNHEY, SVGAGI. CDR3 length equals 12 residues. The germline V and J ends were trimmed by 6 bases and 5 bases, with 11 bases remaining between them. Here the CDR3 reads CASSRNNNEQYF. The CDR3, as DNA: TGTGCCAGCAGCCGAAACAATAACGAGCAGTACTTC.

The CDR3 sequence: CASSLGSGRAGAFF. CDR3 nucleotides: TGCGCCAGCAGCTTGGGGTCGGGAAGGGCTGGCGCTTTCTTT. The chain carries TRBV5-1 and TRBJ1-1; D uncertain. The CDR3 is 14 residues long. With 0 bases removed from V and 11 bases from J, the gap between germline ends came to 17 bases. The germline V gene has CDR1 SGHRS and CDR2 YFSETQ.

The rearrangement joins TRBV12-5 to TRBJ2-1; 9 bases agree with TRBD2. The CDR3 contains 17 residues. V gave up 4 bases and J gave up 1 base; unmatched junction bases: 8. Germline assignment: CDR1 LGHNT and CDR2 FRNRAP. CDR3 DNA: TGTGCTAGTGGTTCCGGAGCGGGAGGAAAGTCCTACAATGAGCAGTTCTTC. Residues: CASGSGAGGKSYNEQFF.

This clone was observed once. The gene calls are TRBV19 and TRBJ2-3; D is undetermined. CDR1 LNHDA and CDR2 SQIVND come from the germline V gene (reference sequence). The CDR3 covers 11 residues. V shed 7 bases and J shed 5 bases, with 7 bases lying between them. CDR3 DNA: TGTGCCAGTATTATCGGAGATACGCAGTATTTT. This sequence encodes CASIIGDTQYF.

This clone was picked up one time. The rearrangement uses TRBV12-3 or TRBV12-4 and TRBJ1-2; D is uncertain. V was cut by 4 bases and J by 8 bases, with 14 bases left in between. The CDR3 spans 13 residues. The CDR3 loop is CASSSTHERGYTF. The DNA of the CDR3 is TGTGCCAGCAGTTCCACACACGAGAGGGGCTACACCTTC.